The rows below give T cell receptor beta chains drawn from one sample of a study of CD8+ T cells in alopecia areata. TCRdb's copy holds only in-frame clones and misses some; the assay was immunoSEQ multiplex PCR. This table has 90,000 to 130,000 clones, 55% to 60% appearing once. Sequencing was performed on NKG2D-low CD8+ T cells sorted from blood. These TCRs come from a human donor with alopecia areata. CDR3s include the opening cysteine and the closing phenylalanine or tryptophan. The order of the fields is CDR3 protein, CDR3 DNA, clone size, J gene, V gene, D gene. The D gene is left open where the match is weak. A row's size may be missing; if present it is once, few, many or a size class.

cdr3_aa: CASSDKTGNHNEQFF
cdr3_nt: TGCGCCAGCAGCGATAAGACAGGAAATCACAATGAGCAGTTCTTC
clone_size: few
j_call: TRBJ2-1
v_call: TRBV4-1
d_call: -

cdr3_aa: CASKEREGVQFF
cdr3_nt: TGTGCCAGCAAGGAACGGGAGGGCGTGCAGTTCTTC
clone_size: -
j_call: TRBJ2-1
v_call: TRBV2
d_call: TRBD2

cdr3_aa: CASSLDRGWEQFF
cdr3_nt: TGTGCCAGCAGCTTAGACAGGGGATGGGAGCAGTTCTTC
clone_size: -
j_call: TRBJ2-1
v_call: TRBV7-9
d_call: TRBD1

cdr3_aa: CASSQVGAQSSYEQYF
cdr3_nt: TGTGCCAGCAGCCAAGTGGGGGCGCAGAGCTCCTACGAGCAGTACTTC
clone_size: -
j_call: TRBJ2-7
v_call: TRBV4-2
d_call: -

cdr3_aa: CASSQDRDSASTDTQYF
cdr3_nt: TGCGCCAGCAGCCAAGATCGGGATAGCGCGAGCACAGATACGCAGTATTTT
clone_size: few
j_call: TRBJ2-3
v_call: TRBV4-1
d_call: -

cdr3_aa: CASSFGLSSYEQYF
cdr3_nt: TGCGCCAGCAGCTTTGGGTTGAGCTCCTACGAGCAGTACTTC
clone_size: few
j_call: TRBJ2-7
v_call: TRBV5-1
d_call: -

cdr3_aa: CASSQRGRKNNEKLFF
cdr3_nt: TGCGCCAGCAGTCAACGGGGGCGGAAAAATAATGAAAAACTGTTTTTT
clone_size: few
j_call: TRBJ1-4
v_call: TRBV23-1
d_call: -

cdr3_aa: CSGSAGQGNEQYF
cdr3_nt: TGCAGCGGCAGTGCGGGACAGGGTAACGAGCAGTACTTC
clone_size: -
j_call: TRBJ2-7
v_call: TRBV29-1
d_call: TRBD1

cdr3_aa: CASSAYPGTSGYEQYF
cdr3_nt: TGCGCCAGCAGCGCCTACCCCGGGACTAGCGGGTACGAGCAGTACTTC
clone_size: -
j_call: TRBJ2-7
v_call: TRBV5-1
d_call: TRBD2

cdr3_aa: CSVEGTGRYAEAFF
cdr3_nt: TGCAGCGTTGAGGGGACAGGGAGGTACGCTGAAGCTTTCTTT
clone_size: -
j_call: TRBJ1-1
v_call: TRBV29-1
d_call: TRBD1

cdr3_aa: CASSWGGFGNEQFF
cdr3_nt: TGTGCCAGTAGTTGGGGTGGATTCGGGAATGAGCAGTTCTTC
clone_size: -
j_call: TRBJ2-1
v_call: TRBV19
d_call: -

cdr3_aa: CASSVATGYEQYF
cdr3_nt: TGTGCCAGCAGCGTAGCGACGGGCTACGAGCAGTACTTC
clone_size: -
j_call: TRBJ2-7
v_call: TRBV9
d_call: -

cdr3_aa: CASSGRGPSTDTQYF
cdr3_nt: TGTGCCAGCAGCGGGAGGGGGCCGAGCACAGATACGCAGTATTTT
clone_size: -
j_call: TRBJ2-3
v_call: TRBV6-1
d_call: -

cdr3_aa: CSVEGLAERSSYNEQFF
cdr3_nt: TGCAGCGTTGAGGGACTAGCGGAACGCAGCTCCTACAATGAGCAGTTCTTC
clone_size: few
j_call: TRBJ2-1
v_call: TRBV29-1
d_call: TRBD2

cdr3_aa: CASSHRGHSYNEQFF
cdr3_nt: TGTGCCAGCAGTCACAGGGGCCACTCCTACAATGAGCAGTTCTTC
clone_size: -
j_call: TRBJ2-1
v_call: TRBV28
d_call: TRBD1

cdr3_aa: CASSQEGAGTDTQYF
cdr3_nt: TGTGCCAGCAGCCAGGAGGGAGCGGGCACAGATACGCAGTATTTT
clone_size: -
j_call: TRBJ2-3
v_call: TRBV14
d_call: -

cdr3_aa: CASSVYNPGTGELFF
cdr3_nt: TGTGCCAGCAGCGTCTATAACCCCGGCACCGGGGAGCTGTTTTTT
clone_size: few
j_call: TRBJ2-2
v_call: TRBV9
d_call: -

cdr3_aa: CASSLQGNTEAFF
cdr3_nt: TGTGCCAGCAGCTTACAGGGGAACACTGAAGCTTTCTTT
clone_size: -
j_call: TRBJ1-1
v_call: TRBV7-9
d_call: -

cdr3_aa: CSVETGTTSSYEQYF
cdr3_nt: TGCAGCGTTGAAACCGGGACTACGAGCTCCTACGAGCAGTACTTC
clone_size: -
j_call: TRBJ2-7
v_call: TRBV29-1
d_call: TRBD2

cdr3_aa: CASSIEAGGGEQYF
cdr3_nt: TGTGCCAGTAGTATAGAGGCAGGGGGCGGCGAGCAGTACTTC
clone_size: -
j_call: TRBJ2-7
v_call: TRBV19
d_call: TRBD1

cdr3_aa: CASSELLQGASYEQYF
cdr3_nt: TGTGCCAGCAGTGAATTATTGCAGGGCGCAAGCTACGAGCAGTACTTC
clone_size: -
j_call: TRBJ2-7
v_call: TRBV2
d_call: -

cdr3_aa: CASSFRSGVEQYF
cdr3_nt: TGTGCCAGCAGCTTCCGTTCCGGGGTCGAGCAGTACTTC
clone_size: -
j_call: TRBJ2-7
v_call: TRBV5-4
d_call: -

cdr3_aa: CASSLDRDEQYF
cdr3_nt: TGTGCCAGCAGCTTAGATAGGGACGAGCAGTACTTC
clone_size: -
j_call: TRBJ2-7
v_call: TRBV7-9
d_call: -

cdr3_aa: CATSISRNQPQHF
cdr3_nt: TGTGCCACCAGCATTAGCAGGAATCAGCCCCAGCATTTT
clone_size: few
j_call: TRBJ1-5
v_call: TRBV15
d_call: -

cdr3_aa: CASNSRGYHEQYF
cdr3_nt: TGTGCCAGCAACTCCAGGGGGTACCACGAGCAGTACTTC
clone_size: few
j_call: TRBJ2-7
v_call: TRBV6-5
d_call: TRBD1

cdr3_aa: CASSLEQGAADTQYF
cdr3_nt: TGTGCCAGCAGCTTAGAGCAGGGGGCCGCAGATACGCAGTATTTT
clone_size: -
j_call: TRBJ2-3
v_call: TRBV11-3
d_call: TRBD1

cdr3_aa: CASSYSSYNEQFF
cdr3_nt: TGTGCCAGCAGTTACTCGTCTTACAATGAGCAGTTCTTC
clone_size: -
j_call: TRBJ2-1
v_call: TRBV6-5
d_call: -

cdr3_aa: CASSYRVGNQPQHF
cdr3_nt: TGTGCCAGCAGTTACAGGGTCGGCAATCAGCCCCAGCATTTT
clone_size: -
j_call: TRBJ1-5
v_call: TRBV27
d_call: -

cdr3_aa: CASRETSGVSETQYF
cdr3_nt: TGTGCCAGCAGGGAAACTAGCGGGGTCTCCGAGACCCAGTACTTC
clone_size: few
j_call: TRBJ2-5
v_call: TRBV6-1
d_call: TRBD2

cdr3_aa: CASSPPSVGHGRTYGYTF
cdr3_nt: TGTGCCAGCAGTCCTCCCTCTGTTGGGCACGGACGAACCTATGGCTACACCTTC
clone_size: -
j_call: TRBJ1-2
v_call: TRBV28
d_call: -

cdr3_aa: CASSSGPNNEQFF
cdr3_nt: TGTGCCAGCAGTTCTGGGCCCAACAATGAGCAGTTCTTC
clone_size: -
j_call: TRBJ2-1
v_call: TRBV27
d_call: -

cdr3_aa: CATSRAQGNEQFF
cdr3_nt: TGTGCCACCAGCAGAGCCCAGGGCAATGAGCAGTTCTTC
clone_size: -
j_call: TRBJ2-1
v_call: TRBV15
d_call: -

cdr3_aa: CASSLVSGGFHNEQFF
cdr3_nt: TGTGCCAGCAGCTTAGTTTCGGGAGGTTTCCACAATGAGCAGTTCTTC
clone_size: few
j_call: TRBJ2-1
v_call: TRBV13
d_call: TRBD2

cdr3_aa: CASSYEGAGIQYF
cdr3_nt: TGTGCCAGCAGTTACGAGGGGGCAGGGATTCAGTACTTC
clone_size: -
j_call: TRBJ2-4
v_call: TRBV6-6
d_call: TRBD1

cdr3_aa: CASSEDLSSYEQYF
cdr3_nt: TGTGCCAGCAGTGAAGACTTGAGCTCCTACGAGCAGTACTTC
clone_size: -
j_call: TRBJ2-7
v_call: TRBV6-1
d_call: -

cdr3_aa: CASSQNPGEQYF
cdr3_nt: TGCGCCAGCAGCCAGAACCCGGGCGAGCAGTACTTC
clone_size: -
j_call: TRBJ2-7
v_call: TRBV4-1
d_call: -